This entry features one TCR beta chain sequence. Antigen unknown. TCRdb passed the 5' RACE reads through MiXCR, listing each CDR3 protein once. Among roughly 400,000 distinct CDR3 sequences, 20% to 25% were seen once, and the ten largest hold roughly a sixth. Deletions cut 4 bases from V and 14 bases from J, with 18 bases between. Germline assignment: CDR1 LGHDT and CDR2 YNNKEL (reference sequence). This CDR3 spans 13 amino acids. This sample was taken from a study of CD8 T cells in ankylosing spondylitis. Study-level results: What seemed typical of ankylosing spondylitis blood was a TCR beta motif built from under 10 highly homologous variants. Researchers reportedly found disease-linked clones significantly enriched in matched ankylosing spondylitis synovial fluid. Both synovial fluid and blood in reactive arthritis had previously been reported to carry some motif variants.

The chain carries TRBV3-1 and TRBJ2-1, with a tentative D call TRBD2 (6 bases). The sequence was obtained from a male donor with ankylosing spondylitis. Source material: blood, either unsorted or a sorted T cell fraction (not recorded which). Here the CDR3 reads CASSPTDVTSKFF. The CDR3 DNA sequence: TGTGCCAGCAGCCCTACTGACGTGACTAGTAAGTTCTTC.